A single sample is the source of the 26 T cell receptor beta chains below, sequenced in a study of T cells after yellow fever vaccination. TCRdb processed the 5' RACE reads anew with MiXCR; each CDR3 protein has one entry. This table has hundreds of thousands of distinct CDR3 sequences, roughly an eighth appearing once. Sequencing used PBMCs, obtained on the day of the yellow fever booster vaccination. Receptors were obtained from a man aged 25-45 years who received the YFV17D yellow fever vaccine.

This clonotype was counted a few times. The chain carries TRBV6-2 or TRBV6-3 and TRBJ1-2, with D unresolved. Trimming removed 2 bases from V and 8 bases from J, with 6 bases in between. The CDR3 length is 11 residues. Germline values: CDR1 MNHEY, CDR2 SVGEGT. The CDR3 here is CASSYTHGYTF. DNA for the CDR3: TGTGCCAGCAGTTACACCCACGGCTACACCTTC.

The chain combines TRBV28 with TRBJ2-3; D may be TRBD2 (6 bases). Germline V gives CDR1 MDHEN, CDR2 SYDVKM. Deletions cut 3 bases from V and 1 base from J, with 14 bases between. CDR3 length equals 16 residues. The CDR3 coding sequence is TGTGCCAGCAGTTTTGGGCTAGCGTCTGGCACAGATACGCAGTATTTT. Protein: CASSFGLASGTDTQYF.

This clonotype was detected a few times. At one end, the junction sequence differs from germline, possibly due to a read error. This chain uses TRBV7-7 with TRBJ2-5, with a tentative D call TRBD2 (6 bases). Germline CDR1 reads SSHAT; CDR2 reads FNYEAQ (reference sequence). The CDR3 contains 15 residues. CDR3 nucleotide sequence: TGTGCTAGCAGCTTAGCGGTCTCCGGCGGAGAGACCCAGTACTTC. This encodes CASSLAVSGGETQYF.

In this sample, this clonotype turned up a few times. The CDR3 DNA is TGCAGTGCGGCGAAGGACGGACGCACAGATACGCAGTATTTT. This gives the protein CSAAKDGRTDTQYF. J is TRBJ2-3 and V is TRBV20-1; no reliable D call. Trimming cost V 6 bases and J 1 base, with 14 bases left between them. Germline V gives CDR1 DFQATT, CDR2 SNEGSKA (reference sequence). The length of the CDR3 is 14 residues.

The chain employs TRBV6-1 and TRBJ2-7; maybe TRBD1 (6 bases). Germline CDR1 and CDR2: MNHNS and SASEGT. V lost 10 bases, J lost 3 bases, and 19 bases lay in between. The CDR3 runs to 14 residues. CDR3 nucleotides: TGTGCCACCTGGTCCTCGGGACACTTCTACGAGCAGTACTTC. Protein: CATWSSGHFYEQYF.

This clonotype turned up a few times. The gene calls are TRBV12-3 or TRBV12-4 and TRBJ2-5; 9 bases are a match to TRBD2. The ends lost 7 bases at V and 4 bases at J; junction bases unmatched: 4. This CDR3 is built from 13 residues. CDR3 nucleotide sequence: TGTGCCAGCACGAGTAGCGGGAGAGAGACCCAGTACTTC. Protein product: CASTSSGRETQYF.

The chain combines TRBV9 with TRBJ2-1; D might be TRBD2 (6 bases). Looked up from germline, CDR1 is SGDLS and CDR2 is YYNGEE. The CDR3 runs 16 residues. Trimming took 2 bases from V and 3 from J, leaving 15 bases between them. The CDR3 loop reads CASSVGALAIYNEQFF. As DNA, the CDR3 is TGTGCCAGCAGCGTTGGAGCCCTAGCGATCTACAATGAGCAGTTCTTC.

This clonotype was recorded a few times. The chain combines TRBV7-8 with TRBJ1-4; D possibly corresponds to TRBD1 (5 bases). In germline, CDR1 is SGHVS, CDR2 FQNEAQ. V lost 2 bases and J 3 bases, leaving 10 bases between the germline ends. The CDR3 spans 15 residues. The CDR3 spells CASSLRQNSNEKLFF. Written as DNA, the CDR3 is TGTGCCAGCAGCTTAAGACAGAACTCTAATGAAAAACTGTTTTTT.

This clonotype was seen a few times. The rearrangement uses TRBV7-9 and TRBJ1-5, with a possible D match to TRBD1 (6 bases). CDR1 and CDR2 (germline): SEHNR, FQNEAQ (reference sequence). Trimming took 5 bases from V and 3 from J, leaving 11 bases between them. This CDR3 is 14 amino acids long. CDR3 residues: CASSEWGLNQPQHF. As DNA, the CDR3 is TGTGCCAGCAGCGAATGGGGGCTCAATCAGCCCCAGCATTTT. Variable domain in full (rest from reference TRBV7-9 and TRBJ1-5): DTGVSQNPRHKITKRGQNVTFRCDPISEHNRLYWYRQTLGQGPEFLTYFQNEAQLEKSRLLSDRFSAERPKGSFSTLEIQRTEQGDSAMYLCASSEWGLNQPQHFGDGTRLSIL.

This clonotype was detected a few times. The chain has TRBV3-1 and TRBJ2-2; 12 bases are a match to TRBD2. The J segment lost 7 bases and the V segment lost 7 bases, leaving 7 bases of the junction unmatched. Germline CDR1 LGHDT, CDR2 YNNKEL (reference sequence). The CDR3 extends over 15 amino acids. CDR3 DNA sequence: TGTGCCAGCACCAGACTAGCGGGAGCGGTCGGGGAGCTGTTTTTT. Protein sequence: CASTRLAGAVGELFF.

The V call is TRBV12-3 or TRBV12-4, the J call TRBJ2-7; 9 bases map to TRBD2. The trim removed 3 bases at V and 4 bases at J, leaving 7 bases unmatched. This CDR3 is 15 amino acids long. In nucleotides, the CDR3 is TGTGCCAGCAGTTTCGGGAGTAGCGGGAGTTACGAGCAGTACTTC. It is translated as CASSFGSSGSYEQYF.

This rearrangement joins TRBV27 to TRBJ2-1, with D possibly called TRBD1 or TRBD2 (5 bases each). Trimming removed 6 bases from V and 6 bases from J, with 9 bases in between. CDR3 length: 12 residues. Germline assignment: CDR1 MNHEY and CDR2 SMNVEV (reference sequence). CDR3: CASSGARNEQFF. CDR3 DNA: TGTGCCAGCAGCGGGGCCCGCAATGAGCAGTTCTTC.

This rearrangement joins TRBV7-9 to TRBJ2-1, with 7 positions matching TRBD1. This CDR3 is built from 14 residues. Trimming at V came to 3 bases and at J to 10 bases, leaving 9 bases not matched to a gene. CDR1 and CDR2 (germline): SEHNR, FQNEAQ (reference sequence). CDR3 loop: CASSLGQSSGEQFF. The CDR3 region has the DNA TGTGCCAGCAGCTTGGGACAGTCCTCGGGGGAGCAGTTCTTC.

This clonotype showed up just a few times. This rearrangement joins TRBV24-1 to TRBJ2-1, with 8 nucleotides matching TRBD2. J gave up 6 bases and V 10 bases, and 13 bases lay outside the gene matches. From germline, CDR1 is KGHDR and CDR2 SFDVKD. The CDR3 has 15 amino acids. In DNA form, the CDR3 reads TGTGCCACGGGTCACCCGGGAGGGCCCGGCAATGAGCAGTTCTTC. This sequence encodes CATGHPGGPGNEQFF.

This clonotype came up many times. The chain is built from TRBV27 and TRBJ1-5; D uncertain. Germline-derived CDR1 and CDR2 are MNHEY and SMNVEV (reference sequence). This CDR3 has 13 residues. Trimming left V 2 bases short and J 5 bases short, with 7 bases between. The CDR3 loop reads CASSLGVHQPQHF. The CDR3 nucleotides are TGTGCCAGCAGTTTAGGGGTTCATCAGCCCCAGCATTTT.

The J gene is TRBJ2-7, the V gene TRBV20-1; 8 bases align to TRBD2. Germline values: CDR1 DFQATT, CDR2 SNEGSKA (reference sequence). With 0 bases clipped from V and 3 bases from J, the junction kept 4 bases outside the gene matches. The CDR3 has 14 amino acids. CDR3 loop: CSARDQRENYEQYF. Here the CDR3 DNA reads TGCAGTGCTAGAGACCAGCGGGAGAACTACGAGCAGTACTTC.

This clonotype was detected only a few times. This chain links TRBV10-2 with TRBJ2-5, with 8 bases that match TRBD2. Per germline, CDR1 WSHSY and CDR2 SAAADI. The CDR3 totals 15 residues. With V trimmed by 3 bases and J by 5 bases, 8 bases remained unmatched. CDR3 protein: CASSEQREFGETQYF. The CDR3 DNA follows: TGCGCCAGCAGTGAACAGCGGGAGTTTGGCGAGACCCAGTACTTC.

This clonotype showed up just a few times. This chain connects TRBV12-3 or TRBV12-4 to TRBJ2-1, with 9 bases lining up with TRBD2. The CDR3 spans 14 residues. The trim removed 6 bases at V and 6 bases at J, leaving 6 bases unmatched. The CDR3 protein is CASSVAGEFNEQFF. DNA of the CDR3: TGTGCCAGCAGCGTAGCGGGAGAATTCAATGAGCAGTTCTTC.

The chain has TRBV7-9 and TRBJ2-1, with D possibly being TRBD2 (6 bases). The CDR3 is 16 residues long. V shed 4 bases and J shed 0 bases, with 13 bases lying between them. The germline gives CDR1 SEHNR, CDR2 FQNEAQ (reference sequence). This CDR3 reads CASSSPGTSSYNEQFF. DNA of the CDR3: TGTGCCAGCAGCTCCCCCGGGACTTCCTCCTACAATGAGCAGTTCTTC.

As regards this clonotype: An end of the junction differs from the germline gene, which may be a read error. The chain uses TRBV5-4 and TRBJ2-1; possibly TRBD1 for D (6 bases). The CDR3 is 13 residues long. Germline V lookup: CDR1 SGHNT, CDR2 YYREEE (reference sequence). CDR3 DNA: TGTGCCAACAGCTTAGAAGGGGGCAATGAGCAGTTCTTC. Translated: CANSLEGGNEQFF.

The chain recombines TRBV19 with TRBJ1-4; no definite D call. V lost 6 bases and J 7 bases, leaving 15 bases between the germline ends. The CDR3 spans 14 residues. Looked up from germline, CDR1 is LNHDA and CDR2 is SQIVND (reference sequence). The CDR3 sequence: CASRPYGGSEKLFF. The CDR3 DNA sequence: TGTGCCAGTAGGCCATACGGCGGGAGTGAAAAACTGTTTTTT.

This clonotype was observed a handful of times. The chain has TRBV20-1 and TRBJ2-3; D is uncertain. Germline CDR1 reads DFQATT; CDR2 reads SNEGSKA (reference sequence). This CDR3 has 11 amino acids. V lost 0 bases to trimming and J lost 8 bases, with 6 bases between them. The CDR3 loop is CSARETVTQYF. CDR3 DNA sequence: TGCAGTGCTAGAGAGACTGTTACGCAGTATTTT.

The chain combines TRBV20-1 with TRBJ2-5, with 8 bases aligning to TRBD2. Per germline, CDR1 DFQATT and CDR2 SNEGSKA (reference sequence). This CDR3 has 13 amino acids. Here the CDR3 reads CSPAGAYQETQYF. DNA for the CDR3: TGCAGCCCAGCGGGGGCGTACCAAGAGACCCAGTACTTC.

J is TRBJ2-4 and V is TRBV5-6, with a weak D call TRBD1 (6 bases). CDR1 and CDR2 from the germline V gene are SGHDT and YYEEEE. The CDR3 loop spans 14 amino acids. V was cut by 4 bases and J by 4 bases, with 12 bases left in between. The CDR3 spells CASSEQGVKNIQYF. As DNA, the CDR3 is TGTGCCAGCAGCGAACAGGGAGTGAAAAACATTCAGTACTTC.

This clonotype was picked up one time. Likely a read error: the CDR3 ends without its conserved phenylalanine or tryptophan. CDR3 coding DNA: TGTGCCAGCAGTCAAAGGACCCCGACAGATACGCAGTATCTT. This codes for CASSQRTPTDTQYL. The rearrangement uses TRBV12-3 or TRBV12-4 and TRBJ2-3; the D is unclear. The CDR3 contains 14 residues. Trimming cost V 5 bases and J 3 bases, with 12 bases left between them.

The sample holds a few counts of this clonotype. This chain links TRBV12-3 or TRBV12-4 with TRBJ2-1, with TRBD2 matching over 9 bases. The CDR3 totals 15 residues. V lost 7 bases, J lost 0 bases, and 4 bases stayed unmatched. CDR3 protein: CASIASGVSYNEQFF. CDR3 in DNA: TGTGCCAGCATAGCTAGCGGGGTCTCCTACAATGAGCAGTTCTTC.